This TCR beta chain was documented in a study of shared clonotypes between healthy human individuals. Losses at the gene ends were 5 bases for V and 2 bases for J; bases not matched to a gene: 6. The length of the CDR3 is 16 residues. Per the germline V gene, CDR1 is SEHNR and CDR2 is FQNEAQ (reference sequence). Assay used: immunoSEQ multiplex PCR; TCRdb lists only in-frame clones, some missing. The repertoire has roughly 2.4 million clones, roughly 95% of them found once; the top ten carry over 0.1%. J is TRBJ2-3 and V is TRBV7-9, with TRBD2 matching 11 bases. The sample comprised naive CD4+ T cells sorted from blood. Subset described: CD45RA+ positively selected. The sequence came from a young man in good health. CDR3 sequence: CASSRPGLAVTDTQYF. The CDR3 bases are TGTGCCAGCAGCCGGCCGGGACTAGCGGTCACAGATACGCAGTATTTT.